Each of the 13 T cell receptor beta chains below was sequenced from the same sample in a study of OX40 agonist ivuxolimab in advanced cancers. The table came from immunoSEQ multiplex PCR; TCRdb's copy has only in-frame clones and leaves some out. Of approximately 29,000 clones listed, over 60% are singletons. The starting material was CD4+ or CD8+ T cells sorted from blood, obtained in a trial of the OX40 agonist ivuxolimab. The source of these receptors is an adult with an advanced solid tumor such as melanoma, head and neck, liver or kidney cancer.

This chain uses TRBV6-1 with TRBJ2-7; 7 bases are a match to TRBD1. Per germline, CDR1 MNHNS and CDR2 SASEGT. The CDR3 loop spans 13 amino acids. J was trimmed by 0 bases and V by 8 bases; bases with no gene match: 4. CDR3 residues: CASLDRLSYEQYF. In DNA form, the CDR3 reads TGTGCCAGCCTGGACAGGCTCTCCTACGAGCAGTACTTC.

This clone was seen just once. The chain combines TRBV5-4 with TRBJ1-1; 7 bases are shared with TRBD1. Germline values: CDR1 SGHNT, CDR2 YYREEE (reference sequence). The ends lost 4 bases at V and 7 bases at J; junction bases unmatched: 10. The CDR3 is made up of 14 amino acids. This chain's CDR3 is CASSTGTEYGEAFF. CDR3 coding DNA: TGTGCCAGCAGCACCGGGACAGAGTACGGTGAAGCTTTCTTT.

The chain is built from TRBV4-1 and TRBJ1-5, with TRBD1 matching 8 bases. The CDR3 contains 17 residues. The germline CDR1 and CDR2 sequences are MGHRA and YSYEKL. The ends lost 0 bases at V and 5 bases at J; junction bases unmatched: 9. The CDR3 loop is CASSQDPGTGEYQPQHF. The CDR3 nucleotides are TGCGCCAGCAGCCAAGACCCTGGGACAGGTGAATATCAGCCCCAGCATTTT.

The chain employs TRBV11-2 and TRBJ1-1; perhaps TRBD1 as D (5 bases). CDR3 length: 16 amino acids. Trimming removed 3 bases from V and 0 bases from J, with 14 bases in between. Germline V gives CDR1 SGHAT, CDR2 FQNNGV. CDR3 amino acids: CASSFRQSVMNTEAFF. CDR3 DNA sequence: TGTGCCAGCAGCTTTCGACAGAGCGTCATGAACACTGAAGCTTTCTTT.

This clone was recorded once. The chain is built from TRBV11-2 and TRBJ2-7; D call uncertain. The CDR3 has 12 residues. Trimming left V 4 bases short and J 1 base short, with 5 bases between. Germline CDR1 and CDR2: SGHAT and FQNNGV. CDR3 sequence reads: CASSSNSYEQYF. CDR3 nucleotide sequence: TGTGCCAGCAGCTCGAATTCCTACGAGCAGTACTTC. Together with reference TRBV11-2 and TRBJ2-7, the CDR3 gives the full variable domain: EAGVAQSPRYKIIEKRQSVAFWCNPISGHATLYWYQQILGQGPKLLIQFQNNGVVDDSQLPKDRFSAERLKGVDSTLKIQPAKLEDSAVYLCASSSNSYEQYFGPGTRLTVT.

J is TRBJ1-2 and V is TRBV30, with TRBD1 matching 8 bases. The ends lost 1 base at V and 4 bases at J; junction bases unmatched: 2. CDR3 length equals 13 residues. Per germline, CDR1 GTSNPN and CDR2 SVGIG (reference sequence). This chain's CDR3 is CAWSGDRRYGYTF. The DNA for the CDR3 is TGTGCCTGGAGTGGGGACAGGCGCTATGGCTACACCTTC.

The chain combines TRBV5-1 with TRBJ2-2; TRBD1 is a possible D gene (5 bases). Trimming shortened V by 0 bases and J by 9 bases, and 12 bases separated the two germline ends. The CDR3 has 14 amino acids. Germline lookup yields CDR1 SGHRS and CDR2 YFSETQ. As DNA, the CDR3 is TGCGCCAGCAGCTTGGTGGCAGGGCGGTGGGAGCTGTTTTTT. This encodes CASSLVAGRWELFF.

CDR3 sequence reads: CASSLWGNQPQHF. In DNA form, the CDR3 reads TGTGCCAGCAGTTTATGGGGAAATCAGCCCCAGCATTTT. The chain has TRBV27 and TRBJ1-5; D is uncertain. The V and J ends lost 1 base and 4 bases respectively, with 5 bases between them. The CDR3 runs 13 residues. Per germline, CDR1 MNHEY and CDR2 SMNVEV (reference sequence).

V usage is TRBV11-2 and J usage is TRBJ1-1, with D hard to call. The germline gives CDR1 SGHAT, CDR2 FQNNGV. Trimming removed 1 base at V and 7 bases at J, with 13 bases between. The CDR3 is 14 residues long. The CDR3 reads CASSLAYGRDEAFF. CDR3 sequence (DNA): TGTGCCAGCAGCTTAGCCTATGGACGTGATGAAGCTTTCTTT.

This clone occurred a few times. The chain joins TRBV7-9 to TRBJ1-6; D unresolved. The CDR3 runs 13 residues. With 7 bases removed from V and 5 bases from J, the gap between germline ends came to 9 bases. Germline assignment: CDR1 SEHNR and CDR2 FQNEAQ (reference sequence). CDR3 DNA: TGTGCCAGCACAGGTGAACATAATTCACCCCTCCACTTT. It specifies CASTGEHNSPLHF.

This clone has a handful of counts. This chain connects TRBV7-2 to TRBJ1-1; possibly TRBD1 for D (6 bases). The germline gives CDR1 SGHTA, CDR2 FQGNSA. The CDR3 runs 14 residues. Trimming removed 1 base from V and 8 bases from J, with 14 bases in between. DNA for the CDR3: TGTGCCAGCAGCTTAGAAGATTGGGGACACGAAGCTTTCTTT. It codes for CASSLEDWGHEAFF.

The rearrangement joins TRBV7-3 to TRBJ1-1; TRBD1 is a possible D gene (5 bases). V lost 1 base to trimming and J lost 7 bases, with 7 bases between them. Germline CDR1 SGHTA, CDR2 FQGTGA. CDR3 size: 12 residues. CDR3 region: CASSLRQGEAFF. Here the CDR3 DNA reads TGTGCCAGCAGCTTAAGGCAGGGTGAAGCTTTCTTT.

V gene TRBV28 combines with J gene TRBJ1-2; 9 bases fit TRBD1. V shed 4 bases and J 8 bases; nucleotides not matched to a gene: 11. The CDR3 covers 15 residues. Germline values: CDR1 MDHEN, CDR2 SYDVKM. The CDR3 sequence: CASSSPGQGGEGYTF. The CDR3 region has the DNA TGTGCCAGCAGTTCCCCGGGACAGGGAGGGGAAGGCTACACCTTC.